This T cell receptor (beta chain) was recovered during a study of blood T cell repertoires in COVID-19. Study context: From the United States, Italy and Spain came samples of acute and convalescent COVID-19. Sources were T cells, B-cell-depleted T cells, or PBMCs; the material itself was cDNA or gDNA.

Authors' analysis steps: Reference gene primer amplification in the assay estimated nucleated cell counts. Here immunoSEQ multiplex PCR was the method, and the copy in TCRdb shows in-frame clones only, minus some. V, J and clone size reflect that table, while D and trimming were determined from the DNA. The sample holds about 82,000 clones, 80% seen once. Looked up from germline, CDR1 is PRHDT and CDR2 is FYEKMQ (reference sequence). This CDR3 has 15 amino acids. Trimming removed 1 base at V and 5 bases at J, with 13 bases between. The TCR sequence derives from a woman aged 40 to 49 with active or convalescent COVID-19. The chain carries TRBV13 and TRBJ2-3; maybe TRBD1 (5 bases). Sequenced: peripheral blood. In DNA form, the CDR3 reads TGTGCCAGCAGCTTAGCAGGGTCGCGAGGAGATACGCAGTATTTT. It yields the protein CASSLAGSRGDTQYF.